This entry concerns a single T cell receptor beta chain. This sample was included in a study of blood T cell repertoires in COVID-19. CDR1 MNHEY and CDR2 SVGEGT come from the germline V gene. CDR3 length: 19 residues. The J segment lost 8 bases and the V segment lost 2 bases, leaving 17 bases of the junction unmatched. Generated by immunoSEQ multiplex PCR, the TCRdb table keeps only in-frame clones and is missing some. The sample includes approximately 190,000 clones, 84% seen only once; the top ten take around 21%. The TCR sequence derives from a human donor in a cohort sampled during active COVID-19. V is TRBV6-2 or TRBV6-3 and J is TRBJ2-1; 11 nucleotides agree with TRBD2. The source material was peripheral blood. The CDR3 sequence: CASSYLVARLAGSVDEQFF. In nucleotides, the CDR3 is TGTGCCAGCAGTTACCTCGTCGCCCGACTAGCGGGGAGTGTGGATGAGCAGTTCTTC.